The present entry profiles one T cell receptor (beta chain) with its context. The data stem from a study of blood T cell repertoires in COVID-19. Study context: Both acute and convalescent COVID-19 samples were obtained from the United States, Italy and Spain. In each case, the material was cDNA or gDNA derived from T cells, B-cell-depleted T cells, or PBMCs.

V lost 0 bases and J 6 bases, leaving 16 bases between the germline ends. The CDR3 spans 15 residues. CDR1 SGHNT and CDR2 YYREEE come from the germline V gene (reference sequence). In Seattle, patients joined the study during active infection and were tracked longitudinally. In the original processing: Amplification of reference gene primers was used by the study to estimate nucleated cell counts. Clones were read by immunoSEQ multiplex PCR, and TCRdb kept only the in-frame ones, dropping some. V, J and clone size were drawn from that table, and D and trimming were deduced from the DNA. The sample records roughly 290,000 clones, 90% being singletons.

The sequence derives from a woman younger than 45 with COVID-19, enrolled during active disease. The sequenced sample consisted of peripheral blood. The chain carries TRBV5-4 and TRBJ2-7; tentatively, D is TRBD1 (5 bases). The CDR3 here is CASSLGPRVEGEQYF. DNA for the CDR3: TGTGCCAGCAGCTTGGGCCCCAGGGTGGAAGGCGAGCAGTACTTC.